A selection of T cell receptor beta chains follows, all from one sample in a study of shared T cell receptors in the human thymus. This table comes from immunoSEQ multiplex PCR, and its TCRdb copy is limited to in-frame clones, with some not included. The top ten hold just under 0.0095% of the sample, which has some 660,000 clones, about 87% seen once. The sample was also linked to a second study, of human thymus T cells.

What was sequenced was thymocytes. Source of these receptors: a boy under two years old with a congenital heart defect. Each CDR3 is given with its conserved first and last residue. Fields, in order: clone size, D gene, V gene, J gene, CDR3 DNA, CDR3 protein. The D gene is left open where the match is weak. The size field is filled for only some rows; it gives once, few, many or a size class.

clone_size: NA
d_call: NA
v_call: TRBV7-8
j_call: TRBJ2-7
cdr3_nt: TGTGCCAGCAGCTCCCTGAGGGTGGGTCCCTCCTACGAGCAGTACTTC
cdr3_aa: CASSSLRVGPSYEQYF

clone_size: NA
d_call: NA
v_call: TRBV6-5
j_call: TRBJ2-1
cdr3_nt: TGTGCCAGCAGGACAGCCTACAATGAGCAGTTCTTC
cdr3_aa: CASRTAYNEQFF

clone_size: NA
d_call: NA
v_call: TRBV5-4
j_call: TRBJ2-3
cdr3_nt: TGTGCCAGCGCAGGGGATACAGATACGCAGTATTTT
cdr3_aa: CASAGDTDTQYF

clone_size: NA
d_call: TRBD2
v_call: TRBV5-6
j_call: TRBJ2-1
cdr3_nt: TGTGCCAGCAGCTTGGGACTAGCGGGAGGGGGTCGGTACAATGAGCAGTTCTTC
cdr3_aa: CASSLGLAGGGRYNEQFF

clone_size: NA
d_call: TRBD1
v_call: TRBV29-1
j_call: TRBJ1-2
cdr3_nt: TGCAGCGTTGAAACCCGGGACAGGGAACTATACAGCTACACCTTC
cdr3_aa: CSVETRDRELYSYTF

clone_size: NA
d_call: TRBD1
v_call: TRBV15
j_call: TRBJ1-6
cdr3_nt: TGTGCCACCAGCAGGGACTCGACAGGGGGCAAGATAGATTCACCCCTCCACTTT
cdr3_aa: CATSRDSTGGKIDSPLHF

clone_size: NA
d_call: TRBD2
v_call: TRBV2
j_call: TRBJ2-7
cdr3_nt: TGTGCCAGCACCGGGACTAAAAGCTCCTACGAGCAGTACTTC
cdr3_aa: CASTGTKSSYEQYF

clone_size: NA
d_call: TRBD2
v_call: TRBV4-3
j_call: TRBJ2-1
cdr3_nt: TGCGCCAGCAGCCAAGTGCACTCTCCGGGACTAGTCCTTCACAATGAGCAGTTCTTC
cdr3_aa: CASSQVHSPGLVLHNEQFF

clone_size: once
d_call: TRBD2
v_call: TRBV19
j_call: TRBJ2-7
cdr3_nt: TGTGCCAGTAGTATAGGGGTAACTAGCGGGGGCATTCACTACGAGCAGTACTTC
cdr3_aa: CASSIGVTSGGIHYEQYF

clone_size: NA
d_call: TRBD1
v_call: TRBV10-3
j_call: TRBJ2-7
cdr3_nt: TGTGCCATCAGTGAGTCGGGGACAGGGCGCTACGAGCAGTACTTC
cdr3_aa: CAISESGTGRYEQYF

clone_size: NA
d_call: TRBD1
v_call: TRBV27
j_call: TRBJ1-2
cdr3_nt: TGTGCCAGCACCTCGGCCCCCCGGGACAGAGATTATGGCTACACCTTC
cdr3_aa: CASTSAPRDRDYGYTF

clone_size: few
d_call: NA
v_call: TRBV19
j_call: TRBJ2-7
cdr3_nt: TGTGCCAGTAGTATAGACGCCAGGTCCTACGAGCAGTACTTC
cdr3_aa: CASSIDARSYEQYF

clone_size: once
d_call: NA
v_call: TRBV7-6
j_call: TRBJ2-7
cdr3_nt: TGTGCCAGCAGCCCAACCGGGTTACTTTACGAGCAGTACTTC
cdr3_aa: CASSPTGLLYEQYF

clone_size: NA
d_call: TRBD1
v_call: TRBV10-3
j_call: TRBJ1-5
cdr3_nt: TGTGCCATCAGAACCAAGGGACAGTTCTCCGTTAGGGCCCAGCATTTT
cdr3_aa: CAIRTKGQFSVRAQHF

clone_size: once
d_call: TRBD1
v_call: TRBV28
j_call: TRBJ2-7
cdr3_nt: TGTGCCAGCAGCCAATCCGGGACAGTCATCTCCTACGAGCAGTACTTC
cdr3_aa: CASSQSGTVISYEQYF

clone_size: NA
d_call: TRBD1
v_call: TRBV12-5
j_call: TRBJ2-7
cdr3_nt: TGTGCTAGTGGTGACCGGGACAGGGAGGACGAGCAGTACTTC
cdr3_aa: CASGDRDREDEQYF

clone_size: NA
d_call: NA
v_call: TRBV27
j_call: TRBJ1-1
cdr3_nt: TGTGCCAGCAGTCCCAGACAGATGAACACTGAAGCTTTCTTT
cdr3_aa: CASSPRQMNTEAFF

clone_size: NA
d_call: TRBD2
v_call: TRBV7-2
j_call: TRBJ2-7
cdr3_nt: TGTGCCAGCAGTCCCCAGCGCCCGGGGGGAGCCTACGAGCAGTACTTC
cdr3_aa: CASSPQRPGGAYEQYF

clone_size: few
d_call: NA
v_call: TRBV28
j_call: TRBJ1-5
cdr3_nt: TGTGCCAGCAGTTTGAGGATCAATCAGCCCCAGCATTTT
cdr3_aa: CASSLRINQPQHF

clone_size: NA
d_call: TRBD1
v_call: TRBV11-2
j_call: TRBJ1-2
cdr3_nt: TGTGCCAGCAGCTCCAGGGGGCTTTGCTATGGCTACACCTTC
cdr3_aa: CASSSRGLCYGYTF

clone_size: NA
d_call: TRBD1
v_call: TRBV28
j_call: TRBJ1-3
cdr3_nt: TGTGCCAGCACTAAGACAGGGGTGCCACATCCCTTCCGCTCTGGAAACACCATATATTTT
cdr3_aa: CASTKTGVPHPFRSGNTIYF

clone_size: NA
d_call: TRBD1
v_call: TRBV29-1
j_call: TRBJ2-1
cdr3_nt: TGCAGCGTGGCTGGGACAGGGCAGGCCCGAAATGAGCAGTTCTTC
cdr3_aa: CSVAGTGQARNEQFF

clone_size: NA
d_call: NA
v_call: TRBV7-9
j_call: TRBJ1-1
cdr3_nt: TGTGCCAGCAGCTTTCATGGGGGCCTGAACACTGAAGCTTTCTTT
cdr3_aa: CASSFHGGLNTEAFF

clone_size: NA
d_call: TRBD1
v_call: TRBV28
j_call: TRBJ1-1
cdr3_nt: TGTGCCAGCAGTTTCCGTTCACAGGGGGTGAACACTGAAGCTTTCTTT
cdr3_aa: CASSFRSQGVNTEAFF

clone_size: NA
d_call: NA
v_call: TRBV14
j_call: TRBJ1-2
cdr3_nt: TGTGCCAGCAGCCAAGATAGGGGGACTAACTATGGCTACACCTTC
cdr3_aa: CASSQDRGTNYGYTF

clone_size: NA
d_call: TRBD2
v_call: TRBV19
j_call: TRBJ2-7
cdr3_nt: TGTGCCAGTAGTCGGGGGGGGTCCAGGGGCCCAACCTACGAGCAGTACTTC
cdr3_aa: CASSRGGSRGPTYEQYF

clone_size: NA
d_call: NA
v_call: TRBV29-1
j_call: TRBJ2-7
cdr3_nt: TGCAGCGTTGAGGGAAGGCAGGGCACCACACGCGAGCAGTACTTC
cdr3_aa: CSVEGRQGTTREQYF

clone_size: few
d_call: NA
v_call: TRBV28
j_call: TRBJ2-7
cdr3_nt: TGTGCCAGCAGTTTGTCAGTACAGAGCTCCTACGAGCAGTACTTC
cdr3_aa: CASSLSVQSSYEQYF

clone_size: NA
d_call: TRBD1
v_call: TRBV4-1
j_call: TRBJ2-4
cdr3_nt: TGCGCCAGCAGCCAAGATAAGTTGGGACAGGGGCCCAAAAACATTCAGTACTTC
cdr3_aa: CASSQDKLGQGPKNIQYF

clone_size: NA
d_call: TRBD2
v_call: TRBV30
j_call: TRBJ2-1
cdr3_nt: TGTGCCTGGAGGTTGGCGGGAGGGAATGAGCAGTTCTTC
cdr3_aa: CAWRLAGGNEQFF

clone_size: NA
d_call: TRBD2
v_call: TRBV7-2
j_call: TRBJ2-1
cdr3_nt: TGTGCCAGCAGCACCGTGGGACTAGCGGGCGGGGAGCAGTTCTTC
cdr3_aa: CASSTVGLAGGEQFF

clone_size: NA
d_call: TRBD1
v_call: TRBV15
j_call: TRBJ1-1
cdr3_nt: TGTGCCACCAGCAGTCCGGGACAGGGACGGGACACTGAAGCTTTCTTT
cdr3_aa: CATSSPGQGRDTEAFF

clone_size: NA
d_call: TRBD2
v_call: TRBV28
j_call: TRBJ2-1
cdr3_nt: TGTGCCAGCATGGGGAGGGAGTTCGACTACAATGAGCAGTTCTTC
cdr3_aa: CASMGREFDYNEQFF

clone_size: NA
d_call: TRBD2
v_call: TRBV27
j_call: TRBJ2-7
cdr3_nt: TGTGCCAGCAGTCCCGGGACTACCCAATCCTACGAGCAGTACTTC
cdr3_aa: CASSPGTTQSYEQYF

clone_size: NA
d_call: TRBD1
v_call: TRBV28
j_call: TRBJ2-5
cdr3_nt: TGTGCCAGCAGTCCATACTATGGGACAGGGAGGGAAGAGACCCAGTACTTC
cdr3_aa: CASSPYYGTGREETQYF

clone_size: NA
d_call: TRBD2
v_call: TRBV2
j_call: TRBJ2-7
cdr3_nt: TGTGCCAGCAGTGTTACTAGCGGGGGTCGTCCCTACGAGCAGTACTTC
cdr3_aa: CASSVTSGGRPYEQYF

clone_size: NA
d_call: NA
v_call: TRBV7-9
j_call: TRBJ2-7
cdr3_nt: TGTGCCAGCAGCTTGGGCAGACAGGGACTGGGGGAGCAGTACTTC
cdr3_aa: CASSLGRQGLGEQYF

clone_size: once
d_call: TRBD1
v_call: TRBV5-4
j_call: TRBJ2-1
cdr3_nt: TGTGCCAGCAGCTTGGGTCGTAGGGACAGCTCCTACAATGAGCAGTTCTTC
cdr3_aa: CASSLGRRDSSYNEQFF

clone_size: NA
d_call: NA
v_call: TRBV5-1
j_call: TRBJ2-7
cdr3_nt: TGCGCCAGCAGCTCGGACCGGGACACCTCCTACGAGCAGTACTTC
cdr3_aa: CASSSDRDTSYEQYF